This T cell receptor beta chain originates from a study of blood T cell repertoires in COVID-19. Original processing methods: Reference gene primer amplification gave estimated nucleated cell counts. Here immunoSEQ multiplex PCR was the method, and the copy in TCRdb shows in-frame clones only, minus some. D and trimming were read from the DNA, whereas the V and J calls and clone size are those reported in that table. The table includes about 140,000 clones, about nine tenths detected once. While infection was still active, Seattle patients were enrolled and then followed longitudinally. Sequenced sample: peripheral blood. This TCR was sampled from a human donor with COVID-19, enrolled during active disease. The donor label of this sample is uncertain.

In DNA, the CDR3 is TGTGCCAGCTTGGGACAGGGAGATTCACCCCTCCACTTT. This gives the protein CASLGQGDSPLHF. The V gene is TRBV19, the J gene TRBJ1-6, with 9 bases identical to TRBD1. The ends lost 9 bases at V and 8 bases at J; junction bases unmatched: 5. The germline CDR1 and CDR2 sequences are LNHDA and SQIVND (reference sequence). This CDR3 has 13 amino acids.